These 5 T cell receptor beta chains share one sample of origin, sequenced in a study of early T cells in non-severe SARS-CoV-2 infection. MiXCR, run by TCRdb on the 5' RACE reads, gives a single entry per CDR3 protein. The sample holds tens of thousands of distinct CDR3 sequences, over 9% seen once. Sequencing was performed on whole blood. These receptors were collected from an adult who was a healthcare worker with PCR-confirmed SARS-CoV-2 infection or an uninfected control (not recorded which).

The gene calls are TRBV29-1 and TRBJ1-2; maybe TRBD1 (5 bases). Trimming left V 4 bases short and J 3 bases short, with 12 bases between. The V gene's germline CDR1 is SQVTM and CDR2 ANQGSEA. The CDR3 is made up of 13 amino acids. This chain's CDR3 is CSVGRQGDYGYTF. The CDR3 bases are TGCAGCGTTGGTCGGCAGGGTGACTATGGCTACACCTTC.

This clonotype came up a few times. The chain is built from TRBV12-3 or TRBV12-4 and TRBJ1-4; a possible D gene is TRBD1 (6 bases). This CDR3 spans 14 amino acids. V lost 5 bases, J lost 7 bases, and 14 bases lay in between. CDR3 in DNA: TGTGCCAGCAGTGAGGGGGAGGGGAGTGAAAAACTGTTTTTT. Translation gives CASSEGEGSEKLFF.

The chain combines TRBV28 with TRBJ2-4; the D gene could be TRBD1 or TRBD2 (5 bases each). Germline V gene data show CDR1 as MDHEN and CDR2 as SYDVKM. V was cut by 6 bases and J by 0 bases, with 12 bases left in between. This CDR3 region has 15 residues. Written as DNA, the CDR3 is TGTGCCAGCAGCCTGGGACGGAGAGCCAAAAACATTCAGTACTTC. This gives the protein CASSLGRRAKNIQYF.

This clonotype showed up just a few times. At one end, the junction sequence differs from germline, possibly due to a read error. The chain joins TRBV9 to TRBJ2-3; perhaps D is TRBD1 or TRBD2 (5 bases each). CDR3 length: 11 residues. CDR1 SGDLS and CDR2 YYNGEE come from the germline V gene. The CDR3 reads CTSSSGAFQYF. The CDR3 coding sequence is TGTACCAGCAGCTCCGGGGCGTTCCAGTATTTT.

This clonotype was observed at least ten times. The chain joins TRBV10-3 to TRBJ1-2; the D gene is possibly TRBD1 (6 bases). V gave up 8 bases and J gave up 0 bases, with 22 bases separating them. Germline V gene data show CDR1 as ENHRY and CDR2 as SYGVKD. The CDR3 sequence is 17 residues long. CDR3 in DNA: TGTGCCATCGACCAAGGGGGGCCGGGACGAGCTAACTATGGCTACACCTTC. Its protein is CAIDQGGPGRANYGYTF.